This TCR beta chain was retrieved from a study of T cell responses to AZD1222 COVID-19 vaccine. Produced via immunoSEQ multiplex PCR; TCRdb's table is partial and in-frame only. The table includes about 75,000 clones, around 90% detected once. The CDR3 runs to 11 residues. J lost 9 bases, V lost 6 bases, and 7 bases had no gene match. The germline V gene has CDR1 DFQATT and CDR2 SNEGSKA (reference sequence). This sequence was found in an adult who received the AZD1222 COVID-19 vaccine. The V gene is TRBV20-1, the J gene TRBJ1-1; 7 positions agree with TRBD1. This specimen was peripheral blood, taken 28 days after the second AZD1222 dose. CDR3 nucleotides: TGCAGTGCCCCCGGGACAGCAAAAGCTTTCTTT. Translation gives CSAPGTAKAFF.